What follows is one T cell receptor (beta chain) and its context. The junction shows a germline mismatch at one end, possibly a read error. This sample was included in a study of T-cell reconstitution after alpha-beta-depleted transplantation in children. This sample's TCRbeta library carried unique molecular identifier barcodes. TCRdb re-analysed the PCR reads in MiXCR, keeping a single row per CDR3 protein. The sample shows hundreds of thousands of distinct CDR3 sequences, approximately 15% of them seen only once. Germline V gene lookup returns CDR1 SGHVS and CDR2 FQNEAQ. This CDR3 spans 14 amino acids.

The V gene is TRBV7-8, the J gene TRBJ1-5; D remains unclear. The starting material was PBMCs from the stem cell graft donor, obtained from the stem cell graft. The sequence was collected from a human donor who donated a stem cell graft to a child with acute myeloid leukemia. The CDR3 DNA reads TGTGCCAGCAGCTTGAAGGGCAGCAATCAGCCCCCGCATTTT. Translating gives CASSLKGSNQPPHF.